The 15 T cell receptor beta chains given below trace back to one sample, sequenced in a study of cytomegalovirus exposure and HLA in healthy donors. Clones were sequenced by immunoSEQ multiplex PCR, and TCRdb holds only the in-frame ones, with some missing. The table records about 250,000 clones, roughly nine tenths of them present only once. The sequenced material came from PBMCs. These receptors were collected from a man aged 18 to 30 in good health and CMV-seropositive.

In this sample, this clone turned up a few times. The rearrangement joins TRBV6-6 to TRBJ1-1, with 8 nucleotides matching TRBD1. With V trimmed by 2 bases and J by 1 base, 0 bases remained unmatched. The CDR3 extends over 14 amino acids. The V gene's germline CDR1 is MNHNY and CDR2 SVGAGI (reference sequence). CDR3 nucleotides: TGTGCCAGCAGTTACCAGGGGGCGAACACTGAAGCTTTCTTT. Protein sequence: CASSYQGANTEAFF.

J is TRBJ2-2 and V is TRBV5-1; TRBD1 matches 7 bases. Germline lookup yields CDR1 SGHRS and CDR2 YFSETQ. V lost 1 base and J lost 4; bases outside the gene matches: 7. The CDR3 is made up of 16 amino acids. CDR3 sequence reads: CASSLNRGEFTGELFF. CDR3 sequence (DNA): TGCGCCAGCAGCTTGAACAGGGGAGAGTTCACCGGGGAGCTGTTTTTT.

The chain employs TRBV30 and TRBJ1-4, with a tentative D call TRBD1 (5 bases). This CDR3 has 15 amino acids. Between the trimmed V and J ends, which lost 3 bases and 5 bases, there was a span of 16 bases. Germline CDR1 is GTSNPN and CDR2 is SVGIG (reference sequence). CDR3 amino acids: CAWRRPQGENEKLFF. The CDR3 DNA follows: TGTGCCTGGAGGCGGCCCCAGGGAGAGAATGAAAAACTGTTTTTT.

The chain has TRBV19 and TRBJ1-5; TRBD1 might be the D (5 bases). CDR3 length: 16 residues. Per the germline V gene, CDR1 is LNHDA and CDR2 is SQIVND (reference sequence). V lost 7 bases and J lost 6, with 22 bases in between. The CDR3 DNA reads as TGTGCCAGTACCAACTCCGGGACCCCAGGAGGTCAGCCCCAGCATTTT. Translation: CASTNSGTPGGQPQHF.

This clone was seen just once. The chain combines TRBV28 with TRBJ1-5; 10 bases match TRBD1. Germline V gives CDR1 MDHEN, CDR2 SYDVKM. This CDR3 contains 15 residues. After removal of 7 bases from V and 3 bases from J, the junction contained 6 bases not matched to a gene. The CDR3 nucleotides read TGTGCCAGCAACGGACAGGGGGGGTCCAATCAGCCCCAGCATTTT. It is translated as CASNGQGGSNQPQHF. The full variable domain, its missing parts supplied by reference TRBV28 and TRBJ1-5, is DVKVTQSSRYLVKRTGEKVFLECVQDMDHENMFWYRQDPGLGLRLIYFSYDVKMKEKGDIPEGYSVSREKKERFSLILESASTNQTSMYLCASNGQGGSNQPQHFGDGTRLSIL.

The V call is TRBV7-3, the J call TRBJ2-3; no firm D call. Germline V gene lookup returns CDR1 SGHTA and CDR2 FQGTGA. The CDR3 has 14 residues. V dropped 5 bases and J dropped 4 bases, with 13 bases sitting between them. For the CDR3, the DNA is TGTGCCAGCAGCCCCTCCTTAGCCTCAGATACGCAGTATTTT. Its protein product is CASSPSLASDTQYF.

CDR3 in amino acids: CASSAGATDTQYF. The CDR3 coding sequence is TGTGCCAGCAGTGCGGGAGCCACAGATACGCAGTATTTT. V is TRBV6-4 and J is TRBJ2-3; possible D gene TRBD2, 6 bases. With 4 bases removed from V and 2 bases from J, the gap between germline ends came to 7 bases. CDR3 length: 13 residues. Per the germline V gene, CDR1 is MRHNA and CDR2 is SNTAGT.

This chain links TRBV23-1 with TRBJ2-7, with a weak D call TRBD2 (6 bases). TRBV23-1 belongs to the ORF category, with a function that is uncertain. Trimming took 9 bases from V and 5 from J, leaving 8 bases between them. CDR3 length equals 10 residues. The CDR3 reads CARPGDEQYF. For the CDR3, the DNA is TGCGCCAGACCGGGGGACGAGCAGTACTTC.

CDR3 bases: TGTGCCAGCAGCCCAGGACTCCCGGGTGACACCATATATTTT. This translates into CASSPGLPGDTIYF. V and J are TRBV11-3 and TRBJ1-3; D is uncertain. This CDR3 spans 14 amino acids. V was cut by 5 bases and J by 8 bases, with 16 bases left in between. Germline assignment: CDR1 SGHNT and CDR2 YENEEA.

The chain carries TRBV9 and TRBJ2-1, with TRBD2 matching over 10 bases. Germline loops: CDR1 SGDLS, CDR2 YYNGEE. This CDR3 region has 17 residues. The V segment lost 2 bases and the J segment 2 bases; nucleotides outside the gene matches: 7. The DNA for the CDR3 is TGTGCCAGCAGCGTCTCCCCTAGCGGGAGTGCCTACAATGAGCAGTTCTTC. Protein sequence: CASSVSPSGSAYNEQFF.

Only one count was recorded for this clone. The chain uses TRBV30 and TRBJ2-3; 9 bases map to TRBD2. The trim removed 0 bases at V and 1 base at J, leaving 8 bases unmatched. The CDR3 is 17 residues long. The germline V gene has CDR1 GTSNPN and CDR2 SVGIG (reference sequence). CDR3: CAWSVFPSGIGTDTQYF. The CDR3 region has the DNA TGTGCCTGGAGTGTATTCCCTAGCGGGATAGGCACAGATACGCAGTATTTT.

The chain carries TRBV30 and TRBJ1-1; D is unclear. This CDR3 contains 11 residues. V lost 3 bases and J lost 1, with 3 bases in between. Germline V gives CDR1 GTSNPN, CDR2 SVGIG (reference sequence). The CDR3 DNA follows: TGTGCCTGGAGGAAGAACACTGAAGCTTTCTTT. Its translation is CAWRKNTEAFF.

This clone was found once. The chain has TRBV30 and TRBJ1-1, with D unresolved. The V end lost 0 bases, the J end lost 7 bases, and 9 bases lay between the germline ends. CDR3 length equals 12 residues. In germline, CDR1 is GTSNPN, CDR2 SVGIG (reference sequence). DNA for the CDR3: TGTGCCTGGAGTGTAGACGGACTTGAAGCTTTCTTT. Amino acid sequence: CAWSVDGLEAFF.

The chain links TRBV7-9 to TRBJ2-2; 7 bases agree with TRBD1. The CDR3 loop spans 17 amino acids. Looked up from germline, CDR1 is SEHNR and CDR2 is FQNEAQ (reference sequence). J was trimmed by 2 bases and V by 5 bases; bases with no gene match: 11. CDR3 bases: TGTGCCAGCAGCATCACCTCCGGGACAGTTAACACCGGGGAGCTGTTTTTT. Protein sequence: CASSITSGTVNTGELFF.

This chain links TRBV11-1 with TRBJ1-2; perhaps TRBD1 as D (5 bases). CDR3 size: 14 residues. Trimming took off 4 bases at V and 8 bases at J, with 17 bases between the two ends. The germline CDR1 and CDR2 sequences are SGHAT and FQDESV (reference sequence). CDR3 coding DNA: TGTGCCAGCAGCTCCCTGCCTCTGGGGGACGGCTACACCTTC. Amino acids: CASSSLPLGDGYTF.